The clone carrying this TCR beta chain was counted once. The V gene lost 4 bases and the J gene lost 3 bases, with 11 bases spanning the gap. Germline values: CDR1 SGHNT, CDR2 YYREEE (reference sequence). The CDR3 sequence is 13 residues long. This specimen belongs to a study of shared clonotypes between healthy human individuals. Study-wide context: There were three CD4 naive, three CD4 memory, two CD8 naive and one CD8 memory plates per donor.

Sequencing was performed with immunoSEQ multiplex PCR; in TCRdb, only in-frame clones are kept and a portion is missing. The sample has about 530,000 clones; 90% to 96% are singletons. This TCR was sampled from a woman in her thirties in good health. The rearrangement uses TRBV5-4 and TRBJ2-7; D may be TRBD2 (6 bases). The sample consisted of naive CD4+ T cells sorted from blood. The subset denotes: CD45RA+ positively selected. For the CDR3, the DNA is TGTGCCAGCAGCCGGGACTTTGACTACGAGCAGTACTTC. Translating it yields CASSRDFDYEQYF. The full variable domain, completed using reference TRBV5-4 and TRBJ2-7, is ETGVTQSPTHLIKTRGQQVTLRCSSQSGHNTVSWYQQALGQGPQFIFQYYREEENGRGNFPPRFSGLQFPNYSSELNVNALELDDSALYLCASSRDFDYEQYFGPGTRLTVT.